This T cell receptor (beta chain) was recovered during a study of blood T cell repertoires in COVID-19. In the study overall: Collection of acute and convalescent COVID-19 samples took place in the United States, Italy and Spain.

Assay used: immunoSEQ multiplex PCR; TCRdb lists only in-frame clones, some missing. The sample includes hundreds of thousands of clones, approximately 86% of them seen just once. V was clipped by 0 bases and J by 0 bases; unmatched bases: 1. The length of the CDR3 is 15 residues. Germline V gene sequence: CDR1 SGHTS, CDR2 YDEGEE. The sequencing sample was made of PBMCs or T cells enriched from blood (not recorded which). This clonotype originated in a woman in her forties or fifties who had recovered from COVID-19. The chain recombines TRBV5-8 with TRBJ1-2; 8 bases align to TRBD1. CDR3 protein: CASSLGTGSNYGYTF. CDR3 DNA sequence: TGTGCCAGCAGCTTGGGGACAGGGTCTAACTATGGCTACACCTTC.